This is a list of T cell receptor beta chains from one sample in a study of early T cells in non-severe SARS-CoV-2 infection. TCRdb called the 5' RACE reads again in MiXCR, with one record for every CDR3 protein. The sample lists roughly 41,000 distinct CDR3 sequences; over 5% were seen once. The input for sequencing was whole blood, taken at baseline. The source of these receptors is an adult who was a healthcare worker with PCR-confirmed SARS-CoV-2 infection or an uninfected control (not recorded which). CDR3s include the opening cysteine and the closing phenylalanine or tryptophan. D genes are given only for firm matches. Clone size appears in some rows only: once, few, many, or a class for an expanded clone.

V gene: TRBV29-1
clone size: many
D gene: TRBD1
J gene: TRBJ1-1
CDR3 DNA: TGCAGCGACGGGACAGGACATGAAGCTTTCTTT
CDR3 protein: CSDGTGHEAFF

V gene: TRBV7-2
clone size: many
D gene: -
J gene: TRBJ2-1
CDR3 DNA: TGTGCCAGCAGCTTACGCAGGGCGGGCTACAATGAGCAGTTCTTC
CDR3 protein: CASSLRRAGYNEQFF

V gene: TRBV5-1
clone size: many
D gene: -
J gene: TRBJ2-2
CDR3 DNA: TGCGCCAGCAGTGCGGGATCGAACACCGGGGAGCTGTTTTTT
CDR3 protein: CASSAGSNTGELFF

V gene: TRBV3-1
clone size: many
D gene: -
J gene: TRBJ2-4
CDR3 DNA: TGTGCCAGCAGCCCCTCGGGGGACATTCAGTACTTC
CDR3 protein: CASSPSGDIQYF

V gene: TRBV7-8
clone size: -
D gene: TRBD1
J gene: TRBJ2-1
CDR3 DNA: TGTGCCAGCAGCCCTAAACCGCCGGGACAGGGGGCGGTGGGGTTTCGATACAATGAGCAGTTCTTC
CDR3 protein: CASSPKPPGQGAVGFRYNEQFF

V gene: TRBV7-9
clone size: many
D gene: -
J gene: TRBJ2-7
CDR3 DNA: TGTGCCAGCAGCAAAATCCCCTACGAGCAGTACTTC
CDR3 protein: CASSKIPYEQYF

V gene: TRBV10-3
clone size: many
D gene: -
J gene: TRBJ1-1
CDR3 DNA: TGTGCCATCAGAGCTCAGGGGAACACTGAAGCTTTCTTT
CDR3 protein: CAIRAQGNTEAFF

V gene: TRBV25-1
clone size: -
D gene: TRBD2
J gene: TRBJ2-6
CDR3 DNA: TGTGCCAGTACCGGGGGGGCCTTCGGGGCCAACGTCCTGACTTTC
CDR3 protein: CASTGGAFGANVLTF

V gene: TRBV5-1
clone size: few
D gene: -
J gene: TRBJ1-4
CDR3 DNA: TGCGCCAGCAGCTGGATGGGGCAAACTAATGAAAAACTGTTTTTT
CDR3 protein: CASSWMGQTNEKLFF

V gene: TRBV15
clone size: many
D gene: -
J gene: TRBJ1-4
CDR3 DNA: TGTGCCACCAGCAGGGCAACTAATGAAAAACTGTTTTTT
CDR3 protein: CATSRATNEKLFF

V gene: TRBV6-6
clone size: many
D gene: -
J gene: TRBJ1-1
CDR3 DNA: TGTGCCAGCATTGAGGGCGGACAGAACACTGAAGCTTTCTTT
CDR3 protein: CASIEGGQNTEAFF

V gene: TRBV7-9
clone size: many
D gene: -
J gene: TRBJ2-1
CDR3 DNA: TGTGCCAGCAGCTTCCAACACCTGGTCTCCTACAATGAGCAGTTCTTC
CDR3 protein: CASSFQHLVSYNEQFF

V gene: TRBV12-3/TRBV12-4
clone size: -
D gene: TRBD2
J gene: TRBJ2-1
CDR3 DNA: TGTGCCAGCAGTTTCATCCTAGCGGGAGACTATGAGCAGTTCTTC
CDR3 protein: CASSFILAGDYEQFF

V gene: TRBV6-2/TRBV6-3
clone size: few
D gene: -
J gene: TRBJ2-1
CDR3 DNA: TGTGCCAGCAGTCCGCGACTGCGACAACCCTACAATGAGCAGTTCTTC
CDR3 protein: CASSPRLRQPYNEQFF

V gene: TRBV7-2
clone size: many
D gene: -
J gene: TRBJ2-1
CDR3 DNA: TGTGCCAGCAGCTTAGCGGCCAATGATGAGCAGTTCTTC
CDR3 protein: CASSLAANDEQFF

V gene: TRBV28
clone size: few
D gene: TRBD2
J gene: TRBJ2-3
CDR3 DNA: TGTGCCAGCAGTTTGTTCCGCGGGAGAGGAGATACGCAGTATTTT
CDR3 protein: CASSLFRGRGDTQYF

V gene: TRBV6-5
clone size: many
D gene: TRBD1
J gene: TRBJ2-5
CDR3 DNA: TGTGCCAGCAGTTACTCGGGACAGGGCCTTGGGGGGGAAGAGACCCAGTACTTC
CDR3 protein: CASSYSGQGLGGEETQYF

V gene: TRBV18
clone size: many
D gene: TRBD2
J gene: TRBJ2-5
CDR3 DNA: TGTGCCAGCTCACCTACTAGCGGGCAAGAGACCCAGTACTTC
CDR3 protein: CASSPTSGQETQYF

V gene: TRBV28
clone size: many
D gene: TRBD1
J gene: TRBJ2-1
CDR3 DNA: TGTGCCAGCAGCCCCAACAGGGGGACCTACAATGAGCAGTTCTTC
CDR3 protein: CASSPNRGTYNEQFF

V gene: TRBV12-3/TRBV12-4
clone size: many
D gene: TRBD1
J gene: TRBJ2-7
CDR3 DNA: TGTGCCAGCAGCGCCGGGACAGGTTCCTACGAGCAGTACTTC
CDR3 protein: CASSAGTGSYEQYF

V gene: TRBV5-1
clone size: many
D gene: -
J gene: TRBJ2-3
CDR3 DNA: TGCGCCAGCAGCTCCCACCAGGGAACAGATACGCAGTATTTT
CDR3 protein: CASSSHQGTDTQYF

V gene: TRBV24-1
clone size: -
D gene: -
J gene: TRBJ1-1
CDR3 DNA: TGTGCCACCAGTGATCCCGGGAGCCCGCGAGCTTTCTTT
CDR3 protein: CATSDPGSPRAFF

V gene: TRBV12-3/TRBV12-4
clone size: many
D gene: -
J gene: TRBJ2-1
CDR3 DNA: TGTGCCAGCAGTTTTCTGCCCCGATTTGGGACGGAAGAAGTCTACAATGAGCAGTTCTTC
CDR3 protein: CASSFLPRFGTEEVYNEQFF

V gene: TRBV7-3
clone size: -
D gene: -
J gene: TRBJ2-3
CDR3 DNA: TGTGCCAGCAGCTCTTACCCAGATACGCAGTATTTT
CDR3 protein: CASSSYPDTQYF

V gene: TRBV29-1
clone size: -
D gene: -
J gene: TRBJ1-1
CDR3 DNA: TGCAGCGGTCGAATCGGGTTTGAAGCTTTCTTT
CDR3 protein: CSGRIGFEAFF

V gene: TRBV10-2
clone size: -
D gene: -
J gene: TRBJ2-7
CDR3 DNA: TGCGCCAGCAGGTTGACTACCTCGGGAGAGCAGTACTTC
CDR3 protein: CASRLTTSGEQYF

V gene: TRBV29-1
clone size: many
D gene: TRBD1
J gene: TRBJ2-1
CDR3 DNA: TGCAGCGTTGATGGGACAGGGGTGGAGAATGAGCAGTTCTTC
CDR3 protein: CSVDGTGVENEQFF

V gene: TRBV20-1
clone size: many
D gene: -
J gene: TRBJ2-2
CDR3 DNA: TGCAGTGCTCTAGCTGACCAAGTGGTCGGGGAGCTGTTTTTT
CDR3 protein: CSALADQVVGELFF

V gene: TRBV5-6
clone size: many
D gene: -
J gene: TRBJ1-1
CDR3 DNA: TGTGCCAGCAGCCGAAATGGCTACACTGAAGCTTTCTTT
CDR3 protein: CASSRNGYTEAFF

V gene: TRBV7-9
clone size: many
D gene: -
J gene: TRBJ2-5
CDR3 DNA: TGTGCCAGCAGTTTACTCGGGACGGCCCAAGAGACCCAGTACTTC
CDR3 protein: CASSLLGTAQETQYF

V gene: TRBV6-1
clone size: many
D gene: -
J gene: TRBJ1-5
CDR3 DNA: TGTGCCAGCAGCCCCGGACAGACCTATCAGCCCCAGCATTTT
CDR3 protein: CASSPGQTYQPQHF

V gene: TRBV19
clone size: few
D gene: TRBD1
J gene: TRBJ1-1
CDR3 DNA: TGTGCCAGTAGTATAGACCAAACAGGGGTTGGAAACACTGAAGCTTTCTTT
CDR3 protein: CASSIDQTGVGNTEAFF